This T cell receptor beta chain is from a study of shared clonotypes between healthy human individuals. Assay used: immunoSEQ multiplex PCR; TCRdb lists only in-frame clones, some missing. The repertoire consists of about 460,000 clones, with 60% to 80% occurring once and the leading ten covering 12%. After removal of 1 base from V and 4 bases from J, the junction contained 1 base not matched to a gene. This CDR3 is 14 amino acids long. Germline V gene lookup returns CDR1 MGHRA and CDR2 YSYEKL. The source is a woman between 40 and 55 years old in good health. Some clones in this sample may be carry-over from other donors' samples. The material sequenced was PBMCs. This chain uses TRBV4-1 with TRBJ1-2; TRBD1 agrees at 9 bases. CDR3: CASSQGDRAYGYTF. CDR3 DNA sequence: TGCGCCAGCAGCCAAGGGGACAGGGCCTATGGCTACACCTTC.